This T cell receptor (beta chain) was obtained from a study of CD8+ T cells in alopecia areata. Once RNA had been extracted, it was reverse transcribed into cDNA to act as the sequencing template. The data were produced by immunoSEQ multiplex PCR, yet TCRdb's version contains in-frame clones alone and is incomplete. The sample yields around 140,000 clones, roughly three fifths seen once. General study points: Compared with mice, patients displayed less clear TCR sharing, possibly for HLA-related reasons.

Germline V gene data show CDR1 as SNHLY and CDR2 as FYNNEI. Trimming removed 3 bases from V and 11 bases from J, with 16 bases in between. This CDR3 is built from 13 residues. Comments on this clone: Its specificity is not known.

PBMCs served as the source from which CD4+ and CD8+ T cells were sorted. The sequence was obtained from a human donor with alopecia areata. The source material was CD4+ T cells sorted from blood, sampled at week 0. J is TRBJ1-1 and V is TRBV2, with D maybe TRBD1 (6 bases). The CDR3: CASSDMGQQGAFF. The CDR3 nucleotides read TGTGCCAGCAGTGATATGGGGCAACAGGGTGCTTTCTTT. The full variable domain, completed using reference TRBV2 and TRBJ1-1, is EPEVTQTPSHQVTQMGQEVILRCVPISNHLYFYWYRQILGQKVEFLVSFYNNEISEKSEIFDDQFSVERPDGSNFTLKIRSTKLEDSAMYFCASSDMGQQGAFFGQGTRLTVV.